This T cell receptor beta chain emerged from a study of T cell repertoires in cytomegalovirus infection (dated by TCRdb to the late 2010s). Describing the broader study: Because public TCR beta signatures pointed to carriage of CMV infection together with the matching HLA type, the HLA type of each donor mattered for the analysis. Broader findings and caveats from the paper: In both this cohort and an independent approximately 370-donor cohort, the cumulative frequency of public TCR beta family members distinguished carriers of CMV infection plus the relevant HLA type. In the ex vivo response, HLA-C-restricted CMV-specific TCR beta clonotypes were dominant, and in two of eight donors the single most frequent clonotype came from this HLA-C-restricted group.

The run used an Illumina HiSeq 1500. Using fastp trimming at Q25 and MiXCR clonotype assembly, TCRdb reanalyzed the public sequencing data and kept in-frame beta chains. Rows with one shared CDR3 protein collapse into an entry with the most common genes and DNA. In all, the sample holds 400,000 or so distinct CDR3 sequences, and roughly 31% of those were seen once. Clones ranked in the top ten supply roughly an eighth of the sample. Inclusive of the bounding cysteine and phenylalanine, the CDR3 is 14 residues long. CDR3 DNA is the only sequence kept; it has 42 bases, read in frame from the first base. V and J lose 0 bases and 4 bases, and a span of 10 bases separates them. As encoded in the germline V gene (reference sequence), CDR1 is DFQATT while CDR2 is SNEGSKA. For this clonotype: There is no known antigen for this receptor. No quality values exist for individual bases; no much larger clone is one base distant.

This sequence originates from a human donor in good health (CMV status not recorded). Some clones in this sample may be carry-over from other donors' samples. The sequenced sample was PBMCs. This chain is built from TRBV20-1 and TRBJ2-1, with the identity of the D gene unclear. The DNA reads TGCAGTGCTAGAGACCCCAGCAAGTACAATGAGCAGTTCTTC. This encodes CSARDPSKYNEQFF.